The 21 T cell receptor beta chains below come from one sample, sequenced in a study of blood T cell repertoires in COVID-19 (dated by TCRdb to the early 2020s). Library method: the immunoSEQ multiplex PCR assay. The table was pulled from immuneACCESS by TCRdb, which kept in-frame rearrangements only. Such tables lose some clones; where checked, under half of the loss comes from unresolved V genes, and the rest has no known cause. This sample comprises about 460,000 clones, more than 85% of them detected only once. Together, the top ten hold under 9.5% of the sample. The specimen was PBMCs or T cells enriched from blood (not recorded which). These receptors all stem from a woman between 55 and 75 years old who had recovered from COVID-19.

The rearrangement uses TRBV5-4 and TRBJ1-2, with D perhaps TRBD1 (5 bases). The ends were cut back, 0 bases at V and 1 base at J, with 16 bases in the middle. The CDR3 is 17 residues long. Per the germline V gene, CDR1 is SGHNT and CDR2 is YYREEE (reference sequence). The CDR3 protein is CASSLAGTSGLNYGYTF. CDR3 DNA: TGTGCCAGCAGCTTGGCCGGGACTAGCGGGCTTAACTATGGCTACACCTTC.

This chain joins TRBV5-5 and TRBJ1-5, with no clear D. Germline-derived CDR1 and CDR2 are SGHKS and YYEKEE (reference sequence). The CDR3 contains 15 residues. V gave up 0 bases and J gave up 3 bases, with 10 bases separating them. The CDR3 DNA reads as TGTGCCAGCAGCTTGGCCGGCGGATTCAATCAGCCCCAGCATTTT. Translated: CASSLAGGFNQPQHF.

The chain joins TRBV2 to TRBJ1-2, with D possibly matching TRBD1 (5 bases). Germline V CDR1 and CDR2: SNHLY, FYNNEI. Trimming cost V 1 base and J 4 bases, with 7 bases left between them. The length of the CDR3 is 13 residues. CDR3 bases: TGTGCCAGCAGTGAAGAACAGGTCTATGGCTACACCTTC. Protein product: CASSEEQVYGYTF.

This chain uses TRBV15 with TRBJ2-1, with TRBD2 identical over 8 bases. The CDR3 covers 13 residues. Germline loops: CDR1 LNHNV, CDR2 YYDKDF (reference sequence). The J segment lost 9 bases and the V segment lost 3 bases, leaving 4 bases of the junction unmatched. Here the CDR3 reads CATSSRGGSEQFF. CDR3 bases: TGTGCCACCAGCAGTCGGGGGGGCTCTGAGCAGTTCTTC.

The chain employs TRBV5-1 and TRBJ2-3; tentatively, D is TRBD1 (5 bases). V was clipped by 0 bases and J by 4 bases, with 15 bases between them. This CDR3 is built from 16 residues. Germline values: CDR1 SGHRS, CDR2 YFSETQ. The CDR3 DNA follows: TGCGCCAGCAGCTTGGGTACAGGCCCGCAGGCAGATACGCAGTATTTT. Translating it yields CASSLGTGPQADTQYF.

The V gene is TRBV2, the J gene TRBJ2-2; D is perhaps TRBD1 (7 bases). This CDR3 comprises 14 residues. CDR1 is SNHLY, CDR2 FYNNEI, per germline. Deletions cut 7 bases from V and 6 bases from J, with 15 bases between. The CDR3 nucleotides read TGTGCCAGCAAGGGAGGACAGGTGGCCGGGGAGCTGTTTTTT. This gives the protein CASKGGQVAGELFF.

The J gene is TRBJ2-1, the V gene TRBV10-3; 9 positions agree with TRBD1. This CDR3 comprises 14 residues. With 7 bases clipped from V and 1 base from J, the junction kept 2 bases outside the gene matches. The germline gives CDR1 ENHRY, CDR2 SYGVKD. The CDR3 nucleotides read TGTGCCATCACTGGGACAGGGTCCTACAATGAGCAGTTCTTC. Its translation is CAITGTGSYNEQFF.

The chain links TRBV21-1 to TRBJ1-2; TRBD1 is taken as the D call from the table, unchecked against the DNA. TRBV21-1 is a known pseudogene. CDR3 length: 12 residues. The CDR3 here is CASSNEGTGYTF. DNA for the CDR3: TGTGCCAGCAGCAACGAGGGGACAGGCTACACCTTC.

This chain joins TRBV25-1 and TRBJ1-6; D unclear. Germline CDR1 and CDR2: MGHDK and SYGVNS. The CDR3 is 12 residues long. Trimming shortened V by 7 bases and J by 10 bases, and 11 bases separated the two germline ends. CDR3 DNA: TGTGCCAGCACGTTAGGAGGGTCACCCCTCCACTTT. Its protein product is CASTLGGSPLHF. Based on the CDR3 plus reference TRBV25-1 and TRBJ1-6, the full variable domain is EADIYQTPRYLVIGTGKKITLECSQTMGHDKMYWYQQDPGMELHLIHYSYGVNSTEKGDLSSESTVSRIRTEHFPLTLESARPSHTSQYLCASTLGGSPLHFGNGTRLTVT.

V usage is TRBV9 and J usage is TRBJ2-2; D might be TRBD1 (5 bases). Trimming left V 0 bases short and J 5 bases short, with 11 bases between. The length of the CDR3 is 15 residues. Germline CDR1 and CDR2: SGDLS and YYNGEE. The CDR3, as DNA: TGTGCCAGCAGCGTAGCTACCGACAGAACCGGGGAGCTGTTTTTT. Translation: CASSVATDRTGELFF.

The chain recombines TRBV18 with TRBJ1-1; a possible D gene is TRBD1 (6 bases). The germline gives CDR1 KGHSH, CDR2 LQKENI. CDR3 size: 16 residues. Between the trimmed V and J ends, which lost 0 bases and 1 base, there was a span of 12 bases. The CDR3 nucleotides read TGTGCCAGCTCACCACCGTCCGGACAGAAGAACACTGAAGCTTTCTTT. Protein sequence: CASSPPSGQKNTEAFF.

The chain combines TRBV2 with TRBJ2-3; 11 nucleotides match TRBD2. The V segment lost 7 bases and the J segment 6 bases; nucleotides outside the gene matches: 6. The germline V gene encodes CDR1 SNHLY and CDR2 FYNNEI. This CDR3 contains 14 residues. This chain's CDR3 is CASILAGGGDTQYF. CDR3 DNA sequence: TGTGCCAGCATTCTAGCGGGGGGCGGGGATACGCAGTATTTT.

The CDR3: CATSTGLSYGYTF. DNA of the CDR3: TGTGCCACCAGCACAGGACTGTCATATGGCTACACCTTC. The chain couples TRBV15 to TRBJ1-2; unclear D gene. Trimming took 4 bases from V and 5 from J, leaving 11 bases between them. The CDR3 covers 13 residues. In germline, CDR1 is LNHNV, CDR2 YYDKDF (reference sequence). Variable domain in full (rest from reference TRBV15 and TRBJ1-2): DAMVIQNPRYQVTQFGKPVTLSCSQTLNHNVMYWYQQKSSQAPKLLFHYYDKDFNNEADTPDNFQSRRPNTSFCFLDIRSPGLGDTAMYLCATSTGLSYGYTFGSGTRLTVV.

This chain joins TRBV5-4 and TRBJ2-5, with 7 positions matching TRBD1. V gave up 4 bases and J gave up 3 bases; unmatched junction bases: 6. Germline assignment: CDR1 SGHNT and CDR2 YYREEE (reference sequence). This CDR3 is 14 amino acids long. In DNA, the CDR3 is TGTGCCAGCAGCCTGGACAGGCTGGAAGAGACCCAGTACTTC. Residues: CASSLDRLEETQYF.

As DNA, the CDR3 is TGCGCCAGCAGCTTGGGGGCCAAGGAGGGGACTGAAGCTTTCTTT. It translates to CASSLGAKEGTEAFF. The chain has TRBV5-1 and TRBJ1-1; D possibly corresponds to TRBD1 (5 bases). The CDR3 length is 15 residues. Germline V gene data show CDR1 as SGHRS and CDR2 as YFSETQ. The ends were cut back, 0 bases at V and 5 bases at J, with 14 bases in the middle. The variable domain in full, with the rest retrieved from reference TRBV5-1 and TRBJ1-1, is KAGVTQTPRYLIKTRGQQVTLSCSPISGHRSVSWYQQTPGQGLQFLFEYFSETQRNKGNFPGRFSGRQFSNSRSEMNVSTLELGDSALYLCASSLGAKEGTEAFFGQGTRLTVV.

The CDR3 DNA sequence: TGTGCCAGCAGGACCTCAGGGGCGAACACTGAAGCTTTCTTT. Amino acids: CASRTSGANTEAFF. The chain has TRBV27 and TRBJ1-1; D might be TRBD1 (6 bases). With 6 bases removed from V and 1 base from J, the gap between germline ends came to 12 bases. The CDR3 sequence is 14 residues long. CDR1 and CDR2 (germline): MNHEY, SMNVEV (reference sequence).

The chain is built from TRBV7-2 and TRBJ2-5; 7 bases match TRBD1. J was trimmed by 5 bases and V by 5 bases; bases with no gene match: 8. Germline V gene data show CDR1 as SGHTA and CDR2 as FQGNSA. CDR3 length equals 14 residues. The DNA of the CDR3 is TGTGCCAGCAGCCCTGACAGGGTCGGTGAGACCCAGTACTTC. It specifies CASSPDRVGETQYF.

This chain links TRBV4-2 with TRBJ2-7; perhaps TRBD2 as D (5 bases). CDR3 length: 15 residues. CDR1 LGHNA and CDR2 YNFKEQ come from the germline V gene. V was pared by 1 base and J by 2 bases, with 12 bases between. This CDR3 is CASSQVLDSPYEQYF. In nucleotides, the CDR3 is TGTGCCAGCAGCCAAGTGCTGGACTCTCCCTACGAGCAGTACTTC.

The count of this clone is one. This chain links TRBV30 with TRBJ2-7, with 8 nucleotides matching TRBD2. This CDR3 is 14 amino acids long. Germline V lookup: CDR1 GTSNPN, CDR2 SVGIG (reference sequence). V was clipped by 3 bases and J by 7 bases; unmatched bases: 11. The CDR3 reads CAWSDLRGGMEQYF. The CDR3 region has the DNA TGTGCCTGGAGCGACCTCCGGGGGGGGATGGAGCAGTACTTC.

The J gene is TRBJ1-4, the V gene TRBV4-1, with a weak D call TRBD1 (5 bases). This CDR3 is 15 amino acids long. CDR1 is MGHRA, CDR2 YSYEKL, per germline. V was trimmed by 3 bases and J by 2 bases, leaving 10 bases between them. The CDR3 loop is CASSHPGPTNEKLFF. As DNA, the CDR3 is TGCGCCAGCAGCCATCCAGGGCCCACTAATGAAAAACTGTTTTTT.

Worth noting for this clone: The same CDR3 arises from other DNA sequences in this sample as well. CDR3 region: CASSYSGVSSGNTIYF. In nucleotides, the CDR3 is TGTGCCAGCAGTTACTCAGGGGTGAGCTCTGGAAACACCATATATTTT. The chain carries TRBV6-5 and TRBJ1-3, with a possible D match to TRBD1 (5 bases). Germline V gives CDR1 MNHEY, CDR2 SVGAGI. Trimming cost V 0 bases and J 0 bases, with 9 bases left between them. This CDR3 is built from 16 residues.